The 13 T cell receptor beta chains presented below share a single source sample, sequenced in a study of blood T cell repertoires in COVID-19. Measured with immunoSEQ multiplex PCR; TCRdb has only the in-frame clones, and not every one. The sample lists under 300,000 clones, approximately 85% occurring once. Material: PBMCs or T cells enriched from blood (not recorded which). These receptors all come from a woman between 50 and 59 years old who had recovered from COVID-19.

This chain uses TRBV19 with TRBJ2-3; 10 bases are a match to TRBD2. The CDR3 length is 17 residues. J was trimmed by 3 bases and V by 3 bases; bases with no gene match: 9. Germline loops: CDR1 LNHDA, CDR2 SQIVND (reference sequence). The DNA for the CDR3 is TGTGCCAGTAGTATGAATAATCCTAGCGGGAGAACAGATACGCAGTATTTT. Translating gives CASSMNNPSGRTDTQYF.

This clone occurred many times. The CDR3 bases are TGTGCCATCAGTGAGTCGGGAGGGGGGGCTGAAGCTTTCTTT. This translates into CAISESGGGAEAFF. V usage is TRBV10-3 and J usage is TRBJ1-1, with D possibly being TRBD1 (6 bases). The V and J ends lost 0 bases and 6 bases respectively, with 11 bases between them. CDR1 ENHRY and CDR2 SYGVKD come from the germline V gene. The CDR3 runs 14 residues.

The V and J genes are TRBV12-3 or TRBV12-4 and TRBJ1-6; D ambiguous. This CDR3 has 13 residues. Trimming left V 3 bases short and J 14 bases short, with 14 bases between. The CDR3 reads CASSLINQRSLHF. CDR3 nucleotide sequence: TGTGCCAGCAGTTTGATCAATCAGCGTTCCCTCCACTTT.

As regards this clone: An end of the junction differs from the germline gene, which may be a read error. The chain combines TRBV7-7 with TRBJ2-5; TRBD1 is a possible D gene (5 bases). Germline loops: CDR1 SSHAT, CDR2 FNYEAQ (reference sequence). The CDR3 extends over 16 amino acids. The CDR3 DNA is TGTGCTAGCAGCCCCCGCCTCGGGCGGACACAAGAGACCCAGTACTTC. Translation gives CASSPRLGRTQETQYF. Complete variable domain (other parts from reference TRBV7-7 and TRBJ2-5): GAGVSQSPRYKVTKRGQDVTLRCDPISSHATLYWYQQALGQGPEFLTYFNYEAQPDKSGLPSDRFSAERPEGSISTLTIQRTEQRDSAMYRCASSPRLGRTQETQYFGPGTRLLVL.

The chain is built from TRBV4-1 and TRBJ1-5, with D tentatively TRBD1 (5 bases). The CDR3 has 14 amino acids. The germline CDR1 and CDR2 sequences are MGHRA and YSYEKL. Trimming cost V 4 bases and J 7 bases, with 14 bases left between them. For the CDR3, the DNA is TGCGCCAGCAGCCCACAGGATGCCCGACAGCCCCAGCATTTT. Protein: CASSPQDARQPQHF.

The rearrangement uses TRBV25-1 and TRBJ2-5, with TRBD2 matching 11 bases. The V segment lost 8 bases and the J segment 2 bases; nucleotides outside the gene matches: 16. Germline V gene data show CDR1 as MGHDK and CDR2 as SYGVNS. This CDR3 spans 18 amino acids. CDR3 sequence (DNA): TGTGCCAGCGCTCCTGTTATACCGGGACTAGCGGAACAAGAGACCCAGTACTTC. Amino acid sequence: CASAPVIPGLAEQETQYF.

V usage is TRBV3-1 (or the pseudogene TRBV3-2) and J usage is TRBJ2-2, with D maybe TRBD2 (5 bases). V gave up 2 bases and J gave up 4 bases, with 11 bases separating them. This CDR3 is 15 amino acids long. From germline, CDR1 is LGHDT and CDR2 YNNKEL (reference sequence). The CDR3: CASSQYPGSTGELFF. Here the CDR3 DNA reads TGTGCCAGCAGCCAATATCCGGGGTCCACCGGGGAGCTGTTTTTT.

J is TRBJ1-1 and V is TRBV5-5; perhaps TRBD1 as D (6 bases). The germline V gene encodes CDR1 SGHKS and CDR2 YYEKEE (reference sequence). The CDR3 loop spans 14 amino acids. V lost 3 bases and J 3 bases, leaving 12 bases between the germline ends. In nucleotides, the CDR3 is TGTGCCAGCAGCTACCTACAGGGATACACTGAAGCTTTCTTT. This codes for CASSYLQGYTEAFF.

The chain couples TRBV7-9 to TRBJ1-2; D is unclear. The V and J ends lost 5 bases and 6 bases respectively, with 16 bases between them. Germline V gene lookup returns CDR1 SEHNR and CDR2 FQNEAQ (reference sequence). The CDR3 spans 14 residues. CDR3 loop: CASSTPGGLHGYTF. In nucleotides, the CDR3 is TGTGCCAGCAGCACGCCGGGAGGCCTCCATGGCTACACCTTC.

The chain uses TRBV30 and TRBJ2-7; 13 bases align to TRBD2. Trimming took 1 base from V and 2 from J; bases not matched to a gene: 23. This CDR3 contains 22 residues. Germline CDR1 is GTSNPN and CDR2 is SVGIG (reference sequence). CDR3 sequence reads: CAWSGPLPGLAGVGGSPYEQYF. The CDR3 DNA follows: TGTGCCTGGAGTGGTCCCCTCCCCGGACTAGCGGGAGTGGGAGGGTCGCCCTACGAGCAGTACTTC.

The chain links TRBV18 to TRBJ1-2, with no clear D. CDR3 length equals 14 residues. Germline values: CDR1 KGHSH, CDR2 LQKENI. Trimming shortened V by 1 base and J by 3 bases, and 9 bases separated the two germline ends. CDR3 nucleotide sequence: TGTGCCAGCTCACCACTTTACCAGGACTATGGCTACACCTTC. It encodes CASSPLYQDYGYTF.

CDR3 nucleotide sequence: TGTGCCAGCAGCCGGGACAGGGACGGGTTCCAGCCCCAGCATTTT. This translates into CASSRDRDGFQPQHF. This sequence joins TRBV7-2 and TRBJ1-5; 9 bases map to TRBD1. Germline V gene data show CDR1 as SGHTA and CDR2 as FQGNSA. This CDR3 has 15 residues. Trimming took 5 bases from V and 7 from J; bases not matched to a gene: 9.

The chain combines TRBV5-1 with TRBJ1-1, with D possibly being TRBD1 (6 bases). This CDR3 contains 17 residues. V was shortened by 1 base and J by 0 bases, with 16 bases between the two germline ends. The germline CDR1 and CDR2 sequences are SGHRS and YFSETQ. The CDR3: CASSLLGVGQLNTEAFF. In DNA form, the CDR3 reads TGCGCCAGCAGCTTGCTCGGAGTCGGACAGCTGAACACTGAAGCTTTCTTT.